The T cell receptor beta chain described here comes from a study of cytomegalovirus exposure and HLA in healthy donors. V was clipped by 2 bases and J by 5 bases, with 20 bases between them. CDR1 and CDR2 from the germline V gene are GTSNPN and SVGIG (reference sequence). This CDR3 has 16 residues. Vbeta (60) and Jbeta (13) primers were used in the PCR. Sequencing used immunoSEQ multiplex PCR; TCRdb keeps in-frame clones, though not all of them. The sample has 140,000 or so clones; 9.4% are singletons. Study-level findings and limits: The later analysis indicated that the majority of CMV-associated TCR beta chains appeared HLA-restricted.

This clone has more than one count but fewer than ten. Its antigen is unknown. Sequenced: PBMCs. The chain recombines TRBV30 with TRBJ2-3, with D possibly TRBD2 on 6 matching bases. The TCR sequence derives from a male donor in good health and CMV-seronegative. CDR3: CAWSSGGAQRGDTQYF. The CDR3 region has the DNA TGTGCCTGGAGTTCCGGGGGAGCCCAACGAGGAGATACGCAGTATTTT.